This T cell receptor (beta chain) was found in a study of type 1 regulatory T cells (TCRdb year 2021). Some background on the complete study: The study characterized an in vitro protocol that generated a Tr1-enriched, alloantigen-specific CD4 T cell product named T-allo10. T-allo10 was under clinical evaluation in patients with hematological malignancies receiving allogeneic hematopoietic stem cell transplantation.

This clonotype was detected only a few times. Its antigen specificity is not known. No qualities accompany the bases; no much larger clone lies one base away. The listed sequencing device is Illumina MiSeq. TCRdb cleaned the public reads at Q25 with fastp, built clones with MiXCR and kept in-frame beta chains. Every CDR3 protein is listed once, alongside the most common genes and DNA of its rows. Across this sample there are approximately 20,000 distinct CDR3 sequences, with roughly a tenth seen only once. Of the sample, 2.5% to 3% is held by the ten largest clones. The germline V gene encodes CDR1 DFQATT and CDR2 SNEGSKA (reference sequence). Relative to germline, V is 3 bases shorter and J is 0 bases shorter, with 11 bases between their ends. The CDR3 sequence holds 14 residues, the cysteine and phenylalanine included. Only the CDR3 portion is preserved as DNA: 42 bases, with reading frame beginning at the first base.

This TCR derives from a human donor in good health. Rearrangement joined TRBV20-1 to TRBJ2-5, with no confident D gene call. Sequenced material: CD4+ T cells, either the whole sample or a sorted fraction (not recorded which). DNA sequence: TGCAGTGCTAGGACATGGGCAGACCAAGAGACCCAGTACTTC. This translates into CSARTWADQETQYF.